This T cell receptor (beta chain) derives from a study of identifying expanded T cells in peripheral blood (dated by TCRdb to between 2018 and 2021). With regard to the full study: Technical replicates were generated by sequencing separate aliquots of the same genomic DNA pool, with four replicates compared pairwise. Results the study describes overall, beyond this receptor: Approximately 1.2 differentially abundant clones were flagged by the binomial model between technical replicates, whereas about 15 and 18 were flagged over about two weeks and four weeks, respectively. The beta-binomial model significantly reduced the number of clones called differentially abundant and the false-positive rate across all healthy-donor time intervals. The authors expected that biological variance in healthy repertoires might rise further over much longer intervals, such as months to years. Variance in clone template counts between approximately two-week samples significantly increased with total template count across all healthy donors.

During the collection period, no immune events, such as infections, were documented for the healthy donors. Time-dependent variance in a beta-binomial model of T-cell clone differential abundance was calibrated using healthy-donor blood repertoires as a training cohort. The training cohort included approximately 10 healthy donors, of whom 3 were female and 7 were male. On average the donors were around 45 years old, and their ages spanned roughly 29 to 64 years. Whole blood from each healthy donor was obtained from a commercial supplier and was collected at three time points about 15 days apart. Genomic DNA was extracted from unsorted whole blood for immunosequencing. The immunoSEQ Assay, which uses bias-controlled multiplex PCR amplification of genomic DNA, was used to profile TCRbeta CDR3 regions. Per the authors' processing: The absolute abundance of each unique TCRbeta CDR3 region was quantified after sequences were collapsed and filtered. Two models were used to test differential abundance: a binomial model (Fisher-equivalent) and a beta-binomial model that adds time-dependent variance fitted from healthy donors. Clones with fewer than 5 combined templates were removed, and differential abundance was called for clones with a Benjamini-Hochberg FDR below 0.01. Beta-binomial variance was modeled as a function of total template count across the two samples using the form v = (b*log(k)+a)^2. The table was pulled from immuneACCESS by TCRdb, which kept in-frame rearrangements only. Such tables lose some clones; where checked, under half of the loss comes from unresolved V genes, and the rest has no known cause. Clonal size and the V and J genes are those of that table, whereas D and trimming came from the DNA. Present in this sample are 130,000 or so clones, more than 75% of which were seen just once. The ten largest clones add up to roughly 3.3% of the sample.

V sheds 3 bases and J sheds 3 bases, leaving 15 bases between their ends. CDR1 SNHLY and CDR2 FYNNEI were looked up in the germline V gene. Its CDR3 holds 15 amino acids, cysteine through phenylalanine. The read is trimmed to its CDR3 DNA, 45 bases read in frame from base 1. This clone was seen only once. The clone's antigen remains unknown. Per-base quality was not reported, and no clone a single base away is much larger than it. This chain joins TRBV2 to TRBJ2-7; possibly the D gene is TRBD2, per 6 matching bases. This receptor was obtained from a person aged 18 to 70 in good health. Sequenced input: blood. The CDR3: CASSEVGSGIYEQYF. The DNA reads as follows: TGTGCCAGCAGTGAGGTTGGTAGCGGAATCTACGAGCAGTACTTC.